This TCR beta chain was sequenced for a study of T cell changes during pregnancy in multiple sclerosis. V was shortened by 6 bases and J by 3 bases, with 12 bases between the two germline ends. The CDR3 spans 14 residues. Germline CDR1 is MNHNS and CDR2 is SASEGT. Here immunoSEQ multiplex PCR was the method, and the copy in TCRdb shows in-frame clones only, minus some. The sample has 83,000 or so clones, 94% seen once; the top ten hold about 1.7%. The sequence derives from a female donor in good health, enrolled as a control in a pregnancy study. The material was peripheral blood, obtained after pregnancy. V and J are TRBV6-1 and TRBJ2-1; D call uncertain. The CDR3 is CASREIDGYNEQFF. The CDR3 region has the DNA TGTGCCAGCAGGGAGATTGACGGCTACAATGAGCAGTTCTTC.